These 3 T cell receptor beta chains were all obtained from the same sample, sequenced in a study of T cell repertoires in cytomegalovirus infection. Each CDR3 protein gets one entry after TCRdb re-called the reads with MiXCR. Among some 700,000 distinct CDR3 sequences listed, under 40% were seen once. Sequenced material: PBMCs. All receptors come from a human donor in good health (CMV status not recorded). Some clones in this sample may be carry-over from other donors' samples.

The genes are TRBV24-1 and TRBJ2-1, with D uncertain. The V gene's germline CDR1 is KGHDR and CDR2 SFDVKD. The CDR3 extends over 14 amino acids. V was trimmed by 4 bases and J by 2 bases, leaving 8 bases between them. The CDR3 loop reads CATSDSRTYNEQFF. CDR3 DNA: TGTGCCACCAGTGACTCTCGGACCTACAATGAGCAGTTCTTC.

Notes on this clonotype: One end of the junction is discordant with germline, which a read error may explain. This sequence joins TRBV12-3 or TRBV12-4 and TRBJ2-5; 8 bases align to TRBD1. This CDR3 is 14 amino acids long. The CDR3 sequence is CGSSWQGASETQYF. The CDR3 DNA reads TGTGGCAGCAGTTGGCAGGGGGCTTCAGAGACCCAGTACTTC.

The chain links TRBV3-1 to TRBJ1-6; D gene unclear. The CDR3 loop spans 12 amino acids. Germline assignment: CDR1 LGHDT and CDR2 YNNKEL (reference sequence). Trimming stripped 8 bases from V and 9 bases from J, with 11 bases between. The CDR3 spells CASESTGSPLHF. The DNA of the CDR3 is TGTGCCAGCGAATCGACGGGTTCACCCCTCCACTTT. The variable domain in full, completed from reference TRBV3-1 and TRBJ1-6, reads DTAVSQTPKYLVTQMGNDKSIKCEQNLGHDTMYWYKQDSKKFLKIMFSYNNKELIINETVPNRFSPKSPDKAHLNLHINSLELGDSAVYFCASESTGSPLHFGNGTRLTVT.